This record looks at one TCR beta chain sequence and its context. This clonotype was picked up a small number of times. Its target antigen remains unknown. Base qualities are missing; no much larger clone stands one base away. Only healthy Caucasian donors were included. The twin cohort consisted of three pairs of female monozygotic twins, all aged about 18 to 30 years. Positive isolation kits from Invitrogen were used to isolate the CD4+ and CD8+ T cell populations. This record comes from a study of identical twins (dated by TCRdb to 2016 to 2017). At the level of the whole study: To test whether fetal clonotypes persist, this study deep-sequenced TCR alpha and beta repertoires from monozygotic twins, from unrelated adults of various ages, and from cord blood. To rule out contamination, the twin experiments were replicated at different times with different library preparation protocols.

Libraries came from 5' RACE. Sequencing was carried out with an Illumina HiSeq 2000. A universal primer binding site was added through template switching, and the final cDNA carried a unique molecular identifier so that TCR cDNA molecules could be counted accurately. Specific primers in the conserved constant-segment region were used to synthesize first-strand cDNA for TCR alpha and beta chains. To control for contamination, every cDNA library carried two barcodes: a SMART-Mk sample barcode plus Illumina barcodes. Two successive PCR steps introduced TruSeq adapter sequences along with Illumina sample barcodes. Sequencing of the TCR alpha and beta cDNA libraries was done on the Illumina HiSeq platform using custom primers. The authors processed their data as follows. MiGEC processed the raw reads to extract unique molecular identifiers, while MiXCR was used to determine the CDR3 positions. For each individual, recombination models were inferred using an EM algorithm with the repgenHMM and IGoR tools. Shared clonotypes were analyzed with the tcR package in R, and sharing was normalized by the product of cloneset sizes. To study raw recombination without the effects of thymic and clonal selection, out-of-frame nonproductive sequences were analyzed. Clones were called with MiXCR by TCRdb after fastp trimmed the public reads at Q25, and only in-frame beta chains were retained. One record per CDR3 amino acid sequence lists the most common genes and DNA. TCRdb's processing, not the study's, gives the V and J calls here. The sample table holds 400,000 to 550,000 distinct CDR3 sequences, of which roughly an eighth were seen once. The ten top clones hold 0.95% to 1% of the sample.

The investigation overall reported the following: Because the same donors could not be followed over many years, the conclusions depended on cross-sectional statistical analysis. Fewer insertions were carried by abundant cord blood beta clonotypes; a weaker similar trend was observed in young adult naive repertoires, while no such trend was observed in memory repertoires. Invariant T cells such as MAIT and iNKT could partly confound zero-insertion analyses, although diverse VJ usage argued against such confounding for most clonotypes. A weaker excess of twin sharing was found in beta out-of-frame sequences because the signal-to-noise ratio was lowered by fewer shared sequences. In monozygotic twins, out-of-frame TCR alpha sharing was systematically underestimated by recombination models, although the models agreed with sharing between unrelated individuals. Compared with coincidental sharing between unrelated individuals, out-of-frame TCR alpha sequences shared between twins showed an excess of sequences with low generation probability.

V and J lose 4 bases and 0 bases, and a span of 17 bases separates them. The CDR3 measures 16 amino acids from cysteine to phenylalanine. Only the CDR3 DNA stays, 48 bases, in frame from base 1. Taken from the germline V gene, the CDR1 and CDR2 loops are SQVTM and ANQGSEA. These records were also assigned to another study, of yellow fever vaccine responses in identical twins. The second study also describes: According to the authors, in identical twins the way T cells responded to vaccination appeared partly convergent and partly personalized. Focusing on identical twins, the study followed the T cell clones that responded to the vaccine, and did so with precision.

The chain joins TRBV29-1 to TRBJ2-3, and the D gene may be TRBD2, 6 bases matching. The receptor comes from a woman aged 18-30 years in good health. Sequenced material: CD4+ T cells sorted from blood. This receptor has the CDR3 CSVAGLSKGSTDTQYF. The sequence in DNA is TGCAGCGTTGCGGGACTTTCGAAGGGAAGCACAGATACGCAGTATTTT.